This T cell receptor (beta chain) is drawn from a study of vaccination and CD4 T cells after COVID-19. The wider study: Participants received two doses of either BNT162b2 or mRNA-1273 vaccine. Collection of post-COVID samples occurred a median approximately 93 days after diagnosis, spanning a range of 35 to 161. The control cultures got either a CEFX pool, an HIV-1 Nef pool, or no peptide at all. Overlapping peptides of the spike proteins of SARS-CoV-2, HCoV-NL63, HCoV-OC43 and HCoV-229E were used for cell stimulation.

The treatment: 10-day PBMC culture with coronavirus spike peptide pools or control peptides (ViraFEST assay). The unexposed donor provided CD4+ T cells, which were taken before the COVID-19 pandemic (2011-2018). Trimming removed 7 bases at V and 2 bases at J, with 16 bases between. The CDR3 is 15 residues long. Germline V gene data show CDR1 as MNHNS and CDR2 as SASEGT. An Oncomine TCR Beta short-read assay was used to sequence the DNA from cultured CD4+ T cells. Once CD4+ T cells had been cultured, genomic DNA was extracted from them. TCRdb recomputed calls from the PCR reads with MiXCR, one row per CDR3 protein. The data hold around 11,000 distinct CDR3 sequences, with 40% observed a single time. For this clonotype: Antigen: not known.

Sequenced: CD4+ T cells from blood, cultured in vitro. The TCR was taken from a human donor in good health. J is TRBJ2-3 and V is TRBV6-1; weak D call: TRBD2 (7 bases). The CDR3: CASIRGAGYTDTQYF. Here the CDR3 DNA reads TGTGCCAGCATCCGGGGGGCGGGGTACACAGATACGCAGTATTTT.